This T cell receptor beta chain was recovered during a study of CD8 T cells in ankylosing spondylitis. Making the TCR beta libraries involved quantitative 5'-RACE with molecular barcodes. TCRdb reprocessed the 5' RACE reads with MiXCR, giving one entry per CDR3 protein. Here the sample spans 290,000 or so distinct CDR3 sequences, less than 25% being singletons. Germline V gene data show CDR1 as SGHTA and CDR2 as FQGNSA. The length of the CDR3 is 11 residues. This clonotype occurred a few times. An end of the junction differs from the germline gene, which may be a read error. The origin of this receptor is a female donor with ankylosing spondylitis or in good health (not recorded which). The specimen was blood, either unsorted or a sorted T cell fraction (not recorded which). The V call is TRBV7-2, the J call TRBJ1-1; D not resolved. CDR3 loop: CASSLNPEAFF. In DNA form, the CDR3 reads TGTGCCAGCAGCTTGAACCCTGAAGCTTTCTTT.